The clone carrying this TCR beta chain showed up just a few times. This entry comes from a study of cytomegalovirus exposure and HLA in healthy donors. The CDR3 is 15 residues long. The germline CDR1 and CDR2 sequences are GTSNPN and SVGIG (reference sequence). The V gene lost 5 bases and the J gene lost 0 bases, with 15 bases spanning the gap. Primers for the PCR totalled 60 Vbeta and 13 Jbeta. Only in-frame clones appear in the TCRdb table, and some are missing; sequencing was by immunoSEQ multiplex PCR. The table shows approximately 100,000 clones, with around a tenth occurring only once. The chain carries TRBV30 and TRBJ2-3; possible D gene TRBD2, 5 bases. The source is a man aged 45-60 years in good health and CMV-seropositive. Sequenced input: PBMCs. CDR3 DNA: TGTGCCTGGGAATCCGCTAGCCTGAGCACAGATACGCAGTATTTT. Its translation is CAWESASLSTDTQYF.